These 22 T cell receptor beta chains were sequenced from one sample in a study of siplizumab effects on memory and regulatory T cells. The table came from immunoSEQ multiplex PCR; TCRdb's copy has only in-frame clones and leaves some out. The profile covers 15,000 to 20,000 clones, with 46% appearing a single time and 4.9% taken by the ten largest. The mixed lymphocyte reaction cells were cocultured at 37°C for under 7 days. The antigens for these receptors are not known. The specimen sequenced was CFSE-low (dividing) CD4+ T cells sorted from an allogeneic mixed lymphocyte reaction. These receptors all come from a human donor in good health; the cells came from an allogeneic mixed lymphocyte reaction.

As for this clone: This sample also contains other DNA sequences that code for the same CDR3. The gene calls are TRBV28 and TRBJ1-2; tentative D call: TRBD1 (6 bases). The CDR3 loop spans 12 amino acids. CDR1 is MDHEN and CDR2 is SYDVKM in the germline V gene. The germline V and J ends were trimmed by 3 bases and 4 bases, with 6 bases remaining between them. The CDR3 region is CASSFRGYGYTF. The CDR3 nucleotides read TGTGCCAGCAGTTTCAGGGGCTATGGCTACACCTTC.

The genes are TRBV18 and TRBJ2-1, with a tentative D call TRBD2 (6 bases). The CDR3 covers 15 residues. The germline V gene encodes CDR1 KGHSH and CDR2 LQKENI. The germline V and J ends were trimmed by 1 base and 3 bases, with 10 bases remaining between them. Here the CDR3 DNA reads TGTGCCAGCTCACCACGCGGGGATCGCTACAATGAGCAGTTCTTC. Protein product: CASSPRGDRYNEQFF.

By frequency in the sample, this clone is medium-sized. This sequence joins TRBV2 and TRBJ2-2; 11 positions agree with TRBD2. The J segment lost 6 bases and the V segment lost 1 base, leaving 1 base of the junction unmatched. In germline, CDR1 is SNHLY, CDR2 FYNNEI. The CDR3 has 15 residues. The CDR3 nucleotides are TGTGCCAGCAGTGAAGGACTAGCGGGGCCCGGGGAGCTGTTTTTT. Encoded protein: CASSEGLAGPGELFF.

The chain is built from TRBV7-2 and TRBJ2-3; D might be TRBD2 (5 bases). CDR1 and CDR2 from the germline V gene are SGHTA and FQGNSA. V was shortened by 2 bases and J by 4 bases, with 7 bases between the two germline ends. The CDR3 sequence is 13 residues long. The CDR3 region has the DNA TGTGCCAGCAGCTTATACGGGGCAGATACGCAGTATTTT. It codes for CASSLYGADTQYF.

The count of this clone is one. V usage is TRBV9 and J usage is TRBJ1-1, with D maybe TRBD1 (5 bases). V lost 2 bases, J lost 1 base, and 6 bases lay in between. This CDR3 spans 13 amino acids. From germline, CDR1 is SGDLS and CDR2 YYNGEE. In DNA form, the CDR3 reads TGTGCCAGCAGCGTCGACAGGAACACTGAAGCTTTCTTT. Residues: CASSVDRNTEAFF. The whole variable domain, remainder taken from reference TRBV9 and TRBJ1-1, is DSGVTQTPKHLITATGQRVTLRCSPRSGDLSVYWYQQSLDQGLQFLIQYYNGEERAKGNILERFSAQQFPDLHSELNLSSLELGDSALYFCASSVDRNTEAFFGQGTRLTVV.

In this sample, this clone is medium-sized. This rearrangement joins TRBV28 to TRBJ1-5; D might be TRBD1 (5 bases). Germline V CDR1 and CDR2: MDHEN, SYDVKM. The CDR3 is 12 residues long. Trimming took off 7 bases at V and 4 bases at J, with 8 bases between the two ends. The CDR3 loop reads CASTGGNQPQHF. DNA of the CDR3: TGTGCCAGCACCGGGGGGAATCAGCCCCAGCATTTT.

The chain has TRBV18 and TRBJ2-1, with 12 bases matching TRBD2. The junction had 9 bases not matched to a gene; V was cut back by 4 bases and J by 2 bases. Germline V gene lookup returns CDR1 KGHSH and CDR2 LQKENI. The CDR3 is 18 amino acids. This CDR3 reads CASSRRTSGARAYNEQFF. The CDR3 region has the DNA TGTGCCAGCTCACGTAGGACTAGCGGGGCAAGGGCCTACAATGAGCAGTTCTTC.

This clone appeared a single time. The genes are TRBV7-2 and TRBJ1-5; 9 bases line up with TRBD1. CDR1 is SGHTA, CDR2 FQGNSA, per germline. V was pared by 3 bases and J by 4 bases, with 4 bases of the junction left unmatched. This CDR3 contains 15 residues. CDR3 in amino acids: CASSFGDRENQPQHF. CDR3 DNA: TGTGCCAGCAGCTTCGGGGACAGGGAGAATCAGCCCCAGCATTTT.

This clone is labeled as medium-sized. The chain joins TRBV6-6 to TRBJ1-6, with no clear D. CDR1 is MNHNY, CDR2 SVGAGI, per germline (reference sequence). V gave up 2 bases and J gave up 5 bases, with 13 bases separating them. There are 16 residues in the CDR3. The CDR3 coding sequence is TGTGCCAGCAGTTACAGTCCGGGAACGAATAATTCACCCCTCCACTTT. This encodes CASSYSPGTNNSPLHF.

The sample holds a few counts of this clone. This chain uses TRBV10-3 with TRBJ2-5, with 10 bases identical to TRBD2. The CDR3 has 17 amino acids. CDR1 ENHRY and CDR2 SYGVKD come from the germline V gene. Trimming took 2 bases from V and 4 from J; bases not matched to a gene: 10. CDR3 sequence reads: CAISEEGSGGIRETQYF. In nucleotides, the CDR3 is TGTGCCATCAGTGAGGAGGGTAGCGGGGGGATACGAGAGACCCAGTACTTC.

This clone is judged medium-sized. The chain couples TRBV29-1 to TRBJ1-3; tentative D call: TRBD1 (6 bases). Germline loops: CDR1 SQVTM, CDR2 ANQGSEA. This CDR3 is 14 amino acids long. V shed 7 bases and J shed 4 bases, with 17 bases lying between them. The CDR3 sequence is CSAGVGQGGNTIYF. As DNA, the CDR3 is TGCAGCGCTGGGGTAGGGCAGGGGGGAAACACCATATATTTT. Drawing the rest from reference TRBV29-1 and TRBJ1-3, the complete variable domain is SAVISQKPSRDICQRGTSLTIQCQVDSQVTMMFWYRQQPGQSLTLIATANQGSEATYESGFVIDKFPISRPNLTFSTLTVSNMSPEDSSIYLCSAGVGQGGNTIYFGEGSWLTVV.

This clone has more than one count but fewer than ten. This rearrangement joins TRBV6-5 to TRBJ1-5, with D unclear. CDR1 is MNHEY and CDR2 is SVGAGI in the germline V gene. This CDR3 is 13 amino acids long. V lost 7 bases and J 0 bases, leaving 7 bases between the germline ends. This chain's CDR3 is CASTPDSNQPQHF. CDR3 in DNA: TGTGCCAGCACCCCAGATAGCAATCAGCCCCAGCATTTT.

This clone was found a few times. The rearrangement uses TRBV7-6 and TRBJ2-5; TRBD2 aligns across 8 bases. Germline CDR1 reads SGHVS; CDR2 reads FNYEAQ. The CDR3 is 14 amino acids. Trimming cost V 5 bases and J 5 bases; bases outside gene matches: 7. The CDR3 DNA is TGTGCCAGCAGCCACCGGGGGGGTTGGGAGACCCAGTACTTC. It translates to CASSHRGGWETQYF.

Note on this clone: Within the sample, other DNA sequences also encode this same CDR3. CDR3 in DNA: TGTGCCAGCAGCTTAATGGCAGGCGGCGAGACCCAGTACTTC. It encodes CASSLMAGGETQYF. This chain connects TRBV28 to TRBJ2-5; D is unclear. The V gene lost 6 bases and the J gene lost 5 bases, with 16 bases spanning the gap. The germline V gene has CDR1 MDHEN and CDR2 SYDVKM. The CDR3 totals 14 residues.

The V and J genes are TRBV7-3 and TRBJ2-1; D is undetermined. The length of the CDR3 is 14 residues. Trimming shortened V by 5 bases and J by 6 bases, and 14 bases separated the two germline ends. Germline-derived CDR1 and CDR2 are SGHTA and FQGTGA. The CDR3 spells CASSPAGWGNEQFF. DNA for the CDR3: TGTGCCAGCAGCCCCGCCGGTTGGGGCAATGAGCAGTTCTTC.

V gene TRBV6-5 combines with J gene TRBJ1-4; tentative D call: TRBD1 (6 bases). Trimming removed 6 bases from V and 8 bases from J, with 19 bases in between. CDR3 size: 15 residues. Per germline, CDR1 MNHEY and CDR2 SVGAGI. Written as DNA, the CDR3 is TGTGCCAGCAGCGACCCGGGACAAGTGGGCGAAAAACTGTTTTTT. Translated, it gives CASSDPGQVGEKLFF.

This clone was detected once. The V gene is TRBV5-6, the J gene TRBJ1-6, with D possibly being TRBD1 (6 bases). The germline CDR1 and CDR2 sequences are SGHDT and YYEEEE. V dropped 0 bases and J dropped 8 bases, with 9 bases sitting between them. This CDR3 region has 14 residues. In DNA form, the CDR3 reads TGTGCCAGCAGCTTGGGACAGGTGCATTCACCCCTCCACTTT. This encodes CASSLGQVHSPLHF.

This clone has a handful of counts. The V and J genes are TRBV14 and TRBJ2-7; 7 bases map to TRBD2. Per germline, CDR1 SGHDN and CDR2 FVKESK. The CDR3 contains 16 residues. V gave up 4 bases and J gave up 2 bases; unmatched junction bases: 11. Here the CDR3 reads CASSPLGAGLPYEQYF. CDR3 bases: TGTGCCAGCAGCCCGCTCGGAGCGGGGCTTCCCTACGAGCAGTACTTC.

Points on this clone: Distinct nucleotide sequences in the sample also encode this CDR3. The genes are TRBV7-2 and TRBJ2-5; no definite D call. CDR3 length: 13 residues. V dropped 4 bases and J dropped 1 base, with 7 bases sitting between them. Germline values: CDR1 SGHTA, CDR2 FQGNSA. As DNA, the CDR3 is TGTGCCAGCAGCTACCGGGTCCAAGAGACCCAGTACTTC. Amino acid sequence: CASSYRVQETQYF.

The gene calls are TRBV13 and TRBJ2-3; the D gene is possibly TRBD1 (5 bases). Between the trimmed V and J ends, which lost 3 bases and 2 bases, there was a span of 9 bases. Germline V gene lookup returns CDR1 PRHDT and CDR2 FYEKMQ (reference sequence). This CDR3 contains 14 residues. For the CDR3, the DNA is TGTGCCAGCAGCTTGGGCAGGGTCACAGATACGCAGTATTTT. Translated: CASSLGRVTDTQYF.

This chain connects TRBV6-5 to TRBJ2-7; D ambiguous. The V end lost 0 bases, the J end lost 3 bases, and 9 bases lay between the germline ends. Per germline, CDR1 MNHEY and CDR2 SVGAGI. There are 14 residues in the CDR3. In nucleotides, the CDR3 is TGTGCCAGCAGTTACTCGTACCATCTCTACGAGCAGTACTTC. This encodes CASSYSYHLYEQYF.

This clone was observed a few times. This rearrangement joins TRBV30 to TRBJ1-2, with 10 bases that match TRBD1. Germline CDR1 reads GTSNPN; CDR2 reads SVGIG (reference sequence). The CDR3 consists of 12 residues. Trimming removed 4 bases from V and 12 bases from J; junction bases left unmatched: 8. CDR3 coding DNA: TGTGCCTGGACCCAGACAGGGGGCCCCCACACCTTC. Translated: CAWTQTGGPHTF.